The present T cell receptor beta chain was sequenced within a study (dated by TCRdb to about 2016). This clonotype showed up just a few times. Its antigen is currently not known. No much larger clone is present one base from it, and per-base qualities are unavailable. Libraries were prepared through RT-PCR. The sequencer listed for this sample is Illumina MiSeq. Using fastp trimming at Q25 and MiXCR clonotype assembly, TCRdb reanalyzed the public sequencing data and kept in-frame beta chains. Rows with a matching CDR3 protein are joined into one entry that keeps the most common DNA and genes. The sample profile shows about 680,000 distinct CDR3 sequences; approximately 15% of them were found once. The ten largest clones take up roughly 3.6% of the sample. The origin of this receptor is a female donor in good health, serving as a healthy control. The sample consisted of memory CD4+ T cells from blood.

For the CDR3, the sequence is CASSSGTGGRGQFF. The DNA is TGTGCCAGCAGCTCCGGGACCGGCGGGCGTGGGCAGTTCTTC. The chain is assembled from TRBV7-2 and TRBJ2-1; the D gene assignment is perhaps TRBD1 or TRBD2, with each matching 5 bases. Taken from the germline V gene, the CDR1 and CDR2 loops are SGHTA and FQGNSA. The CDR3 sequence holds 14 residues, the cysteine and phenylalanine included. The read is trimmed to its CDR3 DNA, 42 bases read in frame from base 1. Trimming takes 4 bases from V and 12 bases from J, and the germline ends sit 19 bases apart.